Following are 13 T cell receptor beta chains from one sample sequenced in a study of shared clonotypes between healthy human individuals. The table came from immunoSEQ multiplex PCR; TCRdb's copy has only in-frame clones and leaves some out. The data hold about a million clones, with approximately 80% observed a single time. Sequenced: memory CD4+ T cells from PBMCs. Subset: CD45RA-negative fraction. The receptor set was obtained from a man younger than 35 in good health. Some clones in this sample may be carry-over from other donors' samples.

The J gene is TRBJ1-1, the V gene TRBV28; weak D call: TRBD1 (5 bases). The CDR3 is 16 amino acids. The germline V and J ends were trimmed by 4 bases and 0 bases, with 15 bases remaining between them. Germline CDR1 is MDHEN and CDR2 is SYDVKM. CDR3 residues: CASSSVGAGMNTEAFF. The CDR3 DNA sequence: TGTGCCAGCAGTTCGGTCGGGGCAGGGATGAACACTGAAGCTTTCTTT.

Turning to this clone: In the same sample, other DNA sequences code for this CDR3. The chain uses TRBV5-1 and TRBJ2-7; D perhaps matches TRBD2 (5 bases). CDR3 length: 15 amino acids. CDR1 is SGHRS and CDR2 is YFSETQ in the germline V gene. Trimming removed 0 bases at V and 2 bases at J, with 12 bases between. The CDR3, as DNA: TGCGCCAGCAGCTTGGGGGCCGGGGAGACCTACGAGCAGTACTTC. It specifies CASSLGAGETYEQYF.

The genes are TRBV6-1 and TRBJ2-1; D not certain. V gave up 2 bases and J gave up 2 bases, with 7 bases separating them. The CDR3 is made up of 14 amino acids. Looked up from germline, CDR1 is MNHNS and CDR2 is SASEGT. CDR3 sequence (DNA): TGTGCCAGCAGTGAACTGGATGCCTACAATGAGCAGTTCTTC. Its protein product is CASSELDAYNEQFF.

As regards this clone: Distinct nucleotide sequences in the sample also encode this CDR3. The chain has TRBV28 and TRBJ1-5, with D uncertain. CDR3 length: 13 amino acids. The germline V and J ends were trimmed by 2 bases and 5 bases, with 7 bases remaining between them. Germline lookup yields CDR1 MDHEN and CDR2 SYDVKM. The DNA of the CDR3 is TGTGCCAGCAGTTTACCCCCCGATCAGCCCCAGCATTTT. It yields the protein CASSLPPDQPQHF.

This rearrangement joins TRBV6-6 to TRBJ1-5, with D tentatively TRBD1 (6 bases). V dropped 6 bases and J dropped 4 bases, with 10 bases sitting between them. The germline CDR1 and CDR2 sequences are MNHNY and SVGAGI (reference sequence). The CDR3 spans 13 residues. CDR3 protein: CASRMQGNQPQHF. The CDR3 DNA follows: TGTGCCAGCAGGATGCAGGGGAATCAGCCCCAGCATTTT.

The chain uses TRBV6-5 and TRBJ2-7, with a weak D call TRBD2 (7 bases). The V gene lost 0 bases and the J gene lost 4 bases, with 13 bases spanning the gap. Germline loops: CDR1 MNHEY, CDR2 SVGAGI. The CDR3 consists of 15 residues. The CDR3 sequence: CASSYSQGGVYEQYF. The CDR3 DNA reads TGTGCCAGCAGTTACTCACAGGGAGGGGTTTACGAGCAGTACTTC.

The chain employs TRBV5-6 and TRBJ2-2, with no clear D. Per germline, CDR1 SGHDT and CDR2 YYEEEE. The CDR3 extends over 16 amino acids. Trimming left V 2 bases short and J 0 bases short, with 11 bases between. The CDR3 loop reads CASSFSLPPNTGELFF. The DNA of the CDR3 is TGTGCCAGCAGCTTTTCACTTCCCCCGAACACCGGGGAGCTGTTTTTT.

The chain links TRBV11-3 to TRBJ2-2; 11 nucleotides match TRBD2. V lost 3 bases, J lost 5 bases, and 5 bases stayed unmatched. CDR1 and CDR2 from the germline V gene are SGHNT and YENEEA. CDR3 length equals 16 residues. CDR3 DNA sequence: TGTGCCAGCAGCTTGAGTCTAGCGGGAGGAACCGGGGAGCTGTTTTTT. This gives the protein CASSLSLAGGTGELFF.

As for this clone: A much larger clone lies a single base off, so this may be a read error. The same CDR3 is also encoded by other DNA sequences in this sample. This rearrangement joins TRBV30 to TRBJ1-5; D uncertain. CDR3 length equals 13 residues. Germline V lookup: CDR1 GTSNPN, CDR2 SVGIG (reference sequence). Deletions cut 1 base from V and 0 bases from J, with 4 bases between. CDR3 residues: CAWSGDSNQPQHF. The CDR3 DNA sequence: TGTGCCTGGAGTGGCGATAGCAATCAGCCCCAGCATTTT.

This chain joins TRBV7-6 and TRBJ2-2; 7 bases match TRBD2. CDR3 length equals 17 residues. Per germline, CDR1 SGHVS and CDR2 FNYEAQ. Trimming cost V 5 bases and J 6 bases; bases outside gene matches: 15. The CDR3 DNA reads TGTGCCAGCAGCCCGCGCCCCAGCGGGAAAGCAGCCGGGGAGCTGTTTTTT. Translating it yields CASSPRPSGKAAGELFF.

This clone has a single count. This could be a read error, since a much larger clone is one nucleotide away. Other DNA sequences from this sample encode an identical CDR3 as well. The chain has TRBV11-1 and TRBJ2-7; a weak D match, TRBD2 (5 bases). Trimming stripped 2 bases from V and 3 bases from J, with 5 bases between. CDR1 is SGHAT, CDR2 FQDESV, per germline (reference sequence). This CDR3 region has 12 residues. CDR3 DNA: TGTGCCAGCAGCTTAAGCGGCTACGAGCAGTACTTC. Protein sequence: CASSLSGYEQYF.

CDR3 nucleotides: TGTGCCAGCAGTTCGAGGAAGGCTGGGGCCAACGTCCTGACTTTC. Protein product: CASSSRKAGANVLTF. The chain combines TRBV6-5 with TRBJ2-6; no definite D call. Deletions cut 4 bases from V and 2 bases from J, with 9 bases between. The CDR3 length is 15 residues. Germline V gene data show CDR1 as MNHEY and CDR2 as SVGAGI.

The chain uses TRBV20-1 and TRBJ2-3, with unresolved D. The germline V gene has CDR1 DFQATT and CDR2 SNEGSKA (reference sequence). Trimming stripped 5 bases from V and 4 bases from J, with 7 bases between. The CDR3 consists of 11 residues. Here the CDR3 reads CSAPGSDTQYF. For the CDR3, the DNA is TGCAGTGCTCCGGGTTCAGATACGCAGTATTTT.